Detailed here is one TCR beta chain. The antigen remains unidentified. The data stem from a study of siplizumab effects on memory and regulatory T cells. Broader study findings: Neither a naive nor a memory phenotype was assignable to roughly 75-97% of proliferating CD4+ or CD8+ clones.

Trimming stripped 6 bases from V and 4 bases from J, with 12 bases between. Germline V gene lookup returns CDR1 WSHSY and CDR2 SAAADI. The CDR3 is 13 amino acids. Sequencing used immunoSEQ multiplex PCR; TCRdb keeps in-frame clones, though not all of them. This repertoire shows some 100,000 clones, around 92% found once; its top ten account for 0.55% to 0.85%. J is TRBJ1-1 and V is TRBV10-2; D is unclear. This receptor was taken from a human donor in good health. The specimen was Tregs sorted from blood. CDR3: CASRRGPGTEAFF. The CDR3, as DNA: TGCGCCAGCAGGCGGGGTCCTGGCACTGAAGCTTTCTTT.